This is a list of T cell receptor beta chains from one sample in a study of CDR3 diversity in severe acne. TCRdb re-called the PCR reads through MiXCR, storing one row per CDR3 protein. Seen here are 90,000 or so distinct CDR3 sequences, about 50% observed once, and the top ten hold 10%. Input material: blood. Every receptor here comes from a male donor in good health, serving as a control. CDR3s include the opening cysteine and the closing phenylalanine or tryptophan. Each record gives: V gene, CDR3 protein.

v_gene: TRBV5-1; CDR3aa: CASSFQGADGYTF
v_gene: TRBV7-8; CDR3aa: CAGSCIAGAENYEQFF
v_gene: TRBV29-1; CDR3aa: CSVGEGNTEAFF
v_gene: TRBV12-3/TRBV12-4; CDR3aa: CASSREAKNIQYF
v_gene: TRBV2; CDR3aa: CASSVPRMGGELFF
v_gene: TRBV6-5; CDR3aa: CASKRGTGGRNTEAFF
v_gene: TRBV12-3/TRBV12-4; CDR3aa: CASSLRLAGTFQETQYF
v_gene: TRBV7-9; CDR3aa: CASSLNSAYEQYF
v_gene: TRBV4-1; CDR3aa: CASSGAGAIHEQYF
v_gene: TRBV14; CDR3aa: CASSQRRGSGYTF
v_gene: TRBV10-2; CDR3aa: CASSPTLTGELFF
v_gene: TRBV9; CDR3aa: CASSLTGETGELFF
v_gene: TRBV5-1; CDR3aa: CASSFDMKNTEAFF
v_gene: TRBV20-1; CDR3aa: CSAHGRLAGGLANEQFF
v_gene: TRBV3-1; CDR3aa: CASSGLASSRQETQYF
v_gene: TRBV9; CDR3aa: CASSHPGGAGYTF
v_gene: TRBV7-3; CDR3aa: CASSRIAGAYNEQFF
v_gene: TRBV13; CDR3aa: CASSLWLQRGDEQYFGELFF
v_gene: TRBV29-1; CDR3aa: CSAEGRGRGNTGELFF
v_gene: TRBV9; CDR3aa: CASSPKGLAGVGETQYF